Presented here are 6 T cell receptor beta chains from one specimen sequenced in a study of regulatory T cells in long-lasting Graves disease. Researchers made TCR beta libraries by using iRepertoire HTBI primers and running Arm-PCR on CDR3 regions. Via MiXCR, TCRdb re-called the multiplex PCR reads, giving one row per CDR3 protein. Seen here are over 400,000 distinct CDR3 sequences, 14% observed once, and the top ten hold roughly 15%. Described time point: newly diagnosed GD, antithyroid drugs for less than 3 months. Preparation of the TCR library used RNA extracted from PBMCs. The same sample was also studied in work on T cells in Graves' hyperthyroidism and ophthalmopathy.

This specimen was peripheral blood mononuclear cells (PBMCs), taken at new diagnosis, from a patient treated with antithyroid drugs. These receptors were obtained from a woman between 45 and 65 years old with Graves disease.

This clonotype was detected ten times or more. Germline and junction disagree at one end, which may indicate a read error. CDR3 nucleotide sequence: TGCAACGTTCGGACAGGAGGCTCCTACGAGCAGTACTTC. This codes for CNVRTGGSYEQYF. The rearrangement uses TRBV29-1 and TRBJ2-7; 7 nucleotides match TRBD1. Germline V gene sequence: CDR1 SQVTM, CDR2 ANQGSEA. The CDR3 spans 13 residues.

At least ten counts were recorded for this clonotype. V is TRBV7-2 and J is TRBJ1-1, with 9 nucleotides matching TRBD1. Trimming cost V 4 bases and J 10 bases; bases outside gene matches: 4. The CDR3 is made up of 12 amino acids. Looked up from germline, CDR1 is SGHTA and CDR2 is FQGNSA. CDR3 in DNA: TGTGCCAGCAGCTCACCGGGACAGGGAGCTTTCTTT. As protein: CASSSPGQGAFF.

This clonotype occurred many times. The CDR3 nucleotides are TGTGCCAGCAGTCCAGAGCTCTTAGCGGTAGATACGCAGTATTTT. Translation gives CASSPELLAVDTQYF. The genes are TRBV2 and TRBJ2-3, with D possibly TRBD2 on 6 matching bases. Germline CDR1 and CDR2: SNHLY and FYNNEI. The CDR3 has 15 amino acids. V dropped 5 bases and J dropped 5 bases, with 17 bases sitting between them.

This clonotype was observed at least ten times. V and J are TRBV2 and TRBJ2-3; a weak D match, TRBD2 (6 bases). The CDR3 runs to 14 residues. V lost 3 bases and J 2 bases, leaving 9 bases between the germline ends. Per the germline V gene, CDR1 is SNHLY and CDR2 is FYNNEI. The CDR3 region has the DNA TGTGCCAGCAGTGAGGCTAGCGACACAGATACGCAGTATTTT. This encodes CASSEASDTDTQYF. Using reference TRBV2 and TRBJ2-3 for the parts outside the CDR3, the full variable domain is EPEVTQTPSHQVTQMGQEVILRCVPISNHLYFYWYRQILGQKVEFLVSFYNNEISEKSEIFDDQFSVERPDGSNFTLKIRSTKLEDSAMYFCASSEASDTDTQYFGPGTRLTVL.

Many counts were recorded for this clonotype. The J gene is TRBJ2-5, the V gene TRBV20-1; 9 nucleotides match TRBD1. The CDR3 length is 14 residues. The V gene end was trimmed by 6 bases and the J gene end by 4 bases; junction bases not matched to a gene: 9. Germline V gene sequence: CDR1 DFQATT, CDR2 SNEGSKA (reference sequence). The CDR3 loop is CSAEQGAGGETQYF. The CDR3 DNA reads TGCAGTGCGGAACAGGGGGCTGGGGGAGAGACCCAGTACTTC.

This clonotype was detected only a few times. The final CDR3 position lacks the conserved phenylalanine or tryptophan, pointing to a likely read error. The J gene is TRBJ1-1, the V gene TRBV11-2; the D gene is possibly TRBD1 (6 bases). Trimming cost V 6 bases and J 1 base, with 9 bases left between them. Germline CDR1 reads SGHAT; CDR2 reads FQNNGV. CDR3 length: 13 residues. The CDR3 bases are TGTGCCAGCAGACCGACAGGGAACACTGAAGCTTTCCTT. Translation: CASRPTGNTEAFL.